The TCR beta chain described here comes from a study of blood T cells in healthy people across ages. Then a second PCR, running about 6 to 12 cycles, was carried out with a sample-barcoded 5' primer and a J-beta primer mix. A single record per CDR3 protein comes from TCRdb applying MiXCR to the 5' RACE reads. There are around 1.5 million distinct CDR3 sequences in the sample; roughly 40% occur only once, and roughly 7.9% lies in the top ten. From germline, CDR1 is KGHSY and CDR2 FQNENV. Trimming took off 4 bases at V and 7 bases at J, with 16 bases between the two ends. CDR3 size: 14 residues. The sequence was collected from a woman aged 18-29 years in good health. The genes are TRBV16 and TRBJ1-1; perhaps TRBD1 as D (5 bases). The source material was blood. CDR3 sequence: CASSLPAGRGEAFF. As DNA, the CDR3 is TGTGCCAGCAGCCTTCCCGCTGGGAGGGGTGAAGCTTTCTTT.